This TCR beta chain was obtained from a study of cytomegalovirus exposure and HLA in healthy donors. Primers included in the PCR were 60 Vbeta and 13 Jbeta primers. Repertoires were generated with immunoSEQ multiplex PCR, while TCRdb's copy carries only in-frame clones and drops some. The sample has fewer than 70,000 clones. V was shortened by 8 bases and J by 10 bases, with 20 bases between the two germline ends. The CDR3 runs to 14 residues. Germline CDR1 and CDR2: SGHTA and FQGNSA. This chain connects TRBV7-2 to TRBJ1-4, with D maybe TRBD1 (6 bases). This sequence originates from a man aged 25-40 years in good health and CMV-seropositive. The material sequenced was PBMCs. CDR3 residues: CASRLGGQEGKLFF. The CDR3 coding sequence is TGTGCCAGCCGATTAGGGGGGCAGGAAGGAAAACTGTTTTTT.